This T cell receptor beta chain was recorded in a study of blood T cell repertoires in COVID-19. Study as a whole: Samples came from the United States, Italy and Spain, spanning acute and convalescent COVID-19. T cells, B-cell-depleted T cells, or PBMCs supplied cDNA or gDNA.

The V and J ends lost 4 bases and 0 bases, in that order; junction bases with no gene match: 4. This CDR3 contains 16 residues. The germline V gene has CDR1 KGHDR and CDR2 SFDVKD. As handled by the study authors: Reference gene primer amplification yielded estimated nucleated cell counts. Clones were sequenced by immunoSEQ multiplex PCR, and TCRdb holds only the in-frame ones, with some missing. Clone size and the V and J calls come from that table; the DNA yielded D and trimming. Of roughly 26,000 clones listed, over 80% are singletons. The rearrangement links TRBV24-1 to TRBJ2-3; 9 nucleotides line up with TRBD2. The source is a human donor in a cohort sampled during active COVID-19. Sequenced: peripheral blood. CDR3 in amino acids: CATSDPGLASTDTQYF. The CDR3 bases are TGTGCCACCAGTGACCCGGGACTAGCTAGCACAGATACGCAGTATTTT.